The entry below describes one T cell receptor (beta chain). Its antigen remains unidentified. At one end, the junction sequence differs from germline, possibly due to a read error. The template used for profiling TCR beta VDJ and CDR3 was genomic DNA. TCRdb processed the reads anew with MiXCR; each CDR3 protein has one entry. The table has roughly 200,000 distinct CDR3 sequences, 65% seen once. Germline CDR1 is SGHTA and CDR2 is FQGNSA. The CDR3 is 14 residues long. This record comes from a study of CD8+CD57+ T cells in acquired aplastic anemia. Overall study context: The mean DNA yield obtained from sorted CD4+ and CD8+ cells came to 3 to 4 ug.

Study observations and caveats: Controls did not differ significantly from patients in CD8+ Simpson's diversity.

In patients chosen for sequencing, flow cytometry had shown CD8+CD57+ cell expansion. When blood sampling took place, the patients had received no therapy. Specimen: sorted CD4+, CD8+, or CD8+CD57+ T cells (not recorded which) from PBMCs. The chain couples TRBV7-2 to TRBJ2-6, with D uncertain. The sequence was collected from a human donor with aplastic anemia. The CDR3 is CASRGHSGANVLTF. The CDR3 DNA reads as TGTGCCAGCAGAGGCCACTCTGGTGCCAACGTCCTGACTTTC.